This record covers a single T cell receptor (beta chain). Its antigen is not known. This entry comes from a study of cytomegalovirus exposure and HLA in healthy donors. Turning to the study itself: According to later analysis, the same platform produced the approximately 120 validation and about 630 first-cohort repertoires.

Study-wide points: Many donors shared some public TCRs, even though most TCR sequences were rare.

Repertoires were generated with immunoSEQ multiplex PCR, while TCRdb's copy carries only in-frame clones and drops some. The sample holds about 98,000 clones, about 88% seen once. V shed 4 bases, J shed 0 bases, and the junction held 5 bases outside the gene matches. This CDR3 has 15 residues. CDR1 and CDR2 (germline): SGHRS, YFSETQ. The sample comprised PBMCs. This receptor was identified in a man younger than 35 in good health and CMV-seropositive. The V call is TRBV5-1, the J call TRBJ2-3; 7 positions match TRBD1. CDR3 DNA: TGCGCCAGCAGCGCAAACAGGGGTAGCACAGATACGCAGTATTTT. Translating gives CASSANRGSTDTQYF.